This T cell receptor beta chain was documented in a study of PD-1 blockade in classical Hodgkin lymphoma. General observations from the study: TCR diversity in CD4+, not CD8+, cells rose significantly by C4D1. Relapsed/refractory patients reportedly had the lowest baseline TCR diversity, below newly diagnosed patients, who were below healthy donors. Lower baseline TCR diversity marked trial partial responders and progressors.

The patients all showed relapse after autologous stem cell transplantation, while their brentuximab vedotin exposure varied. About this clone: The antigen is undetermined.

Data came from immunoSEQ multiplex PCR; TCRdb stores just in-frame clones and leaves some out. This sample yields roughly 13,000 clones, of which 75% to 90% are seen a single time; around a quarter belongs to the top ten. CDR3 length: 15 amino acids. V lost 3 bases and J lost 6, with 15 bases in between. Germline assignment: CDR1 MNHEY and CDR2 SMNVEV (reference sequence). This sequence was found in a human donor with classical Hodgkin lymphoma. The sample was peripheral blood mononuclear cells (PBMCs), taken at baseline. This chain links TRBV27 with TRBJ2-1, with D perhaps TRBD2 (6 bases). The CDR3 here is CASSLVGGGANEQFF. CDR3 DNA sequence: TGTGCCAGCAGTTTGGTGGGAGGTGGGGCCAATGAGCAGTTCTTC.